The 11 T cell receptor beta chains reported below all come from one sample, sequenced in a study of T cells in tuberculosis (dated by TCRdb to the late 2010s). Libraries were constructed by the immunoSEQ multiplex PCR assay. TCRdb took this table from immuneACCESS and kept in-frame rearrangements with V and J called. Such tables lack part of the clones; where checked against another copy, unresolved V genes explain under half of the gap, and the rest is unexplained. The sample yields around 35,000 clones; nearly 95% were counted once. The ten largest clones capture 6.5% to 9% of the sample. The sample comprised PBMCs. These receptor sequences come from a donor aged 10 to 29 with latent tuberculosis or without tuberculosis infection.

CDR3 sequence: CASSLEVGRGGHNEQFF. The CDR3 nucleotides read TGTGCCAGCAGCTTAGAGGTTGGGCGGGGGGGCCACAATGAGCAGTTCTTC. V usage is TRBV11-3 and J usage is TRBJ2-1, with 9 bases that match TRBD2. V trimming: 0 bases; J trimming: 5 bases; junction bases outside the gene matches: 8. From germline, CDR1 is SGHNT and CDR2 YENEEA. There are 17 residues in the CDR3.

The V call is TRBV2, the J call TRBJ1-1, with a tentative D call TRBD1 (6 bases). The germline V and J ends were trimmed by 4 bases and 0 bases, with 12 bases remaining between them. This CDR3 spans 15 amino acids. Germline V gene lookup returns CDR1 SNHLY and CDR2 FYNNEI. The CDR3 is CASSVGGEVNTEAFF. The CDR3 nucleotides are TGTGCCAGCAGTGTAGGGGGGGAGGTGAACACTGAAGCTTTCTTT.

V usage is TRBV14 and J usage is TRBJ2-7; 8 bases fit TRBD2. The CDR3 contains 16 residues. The V segment lost 1 base and the J segment 2 bases; nucleotides outside the gene matches: 7. Germline V CDR1 and CDR2: SGHDN, FVKESK. The chain's CDR3 is CASSQGQRGPPYEQYF. In DNA form, the CDR3 reads TGTGCCAGCAGCCAAGGGCAGCGGGGGCCTCCCTACGAGCAGTACTTC.

The table lists this clone with a count of one. The chain's CDR3 is CASSETGTSFTDTQYF. The CDR3 nucleotides read TGCGCCAGCAGCGAAACCGGGACATCTTTTACAGATACGCAGTATTTT. This rearrangement joins TRBV4-1 to TRBJ2-3; possibly TRBD1 for D (6 bases). V was trimmed by 5 bases and J by 3 bases, leaving 18 bases between them. Per germline, CDR1 MGHRA and CDR2 YSYEKL. This CDR3 spans 16 amino acids.

This chain joins TRBV6-1 and TRBJ1-4, with D perhaps matching TRBD1 (6 bases). This CDR3 contains 12 residues. Germline assignment: CDR1 MNHNS and CDR2 SASEGT. V shed 6 bases and J shed 7 bases, with 9 bases lying between them. CDR3 DNA sequence: TGTGCCAGCAGAGACAGGAGTGAAAAACTGTTTTTT. Translated, it gives CASRDRSEKLFF.

The J gene is TRBJ1-1, the V gene TRBV19; 7 bases are shared with TRBD1. CDR1 is LNHDA, CDR2 SQIVND, per germline (reference sequence). The CDR3 is 14 residues long. Unmatched junction bases numbered 4, after V lost 6 bases and J lost 0 bases. The CDR3, as DNA: TGTGCCAGTAGCATGGGACAGCTGAACACTGAAGCTTTCTTT. Translated: CASSMGQLNTEAFF.

This clone appeared once. The chain uses TRBV5-1 and TRBJ2-1, with 8 bases aligning to TRBD2. The ends lost 5 bases at V and 15 bases at J; junction bases unmatched: 13. CDR3 size: 13 residues. CDR1 SGHRS and CDR2 YFSETQ come from the germline V gene. CDR3 amino acids: CASSVAGPPLVFF. The DNA for the CDR3 is TGCGCCAGCAGTGTAGCGGGGCCGCCCCTCGTGTTCTTC. Full variable domain (remainder filled in from reference TRBV5-1 and TRBJ2-1): KAGVTQTPRYLIKTRGQQVTLSCSPISGHRSVSWYQQTPGQGLQFLFEYFSETQRNKGNFPGRFSGRQFSNSRSEMNVSTLELGDSALYLCASSVAGPPLVFFGPGTRLTVL.

The chain joins TRBV4-2 to TRBJ2-5; D might be TRBD2 (6 bases). The CDR3 sequence is 14 residues long. Between the trimmed V and J ends, which lost 3 bases and 2 bases, there was a span of 10 bases. Germline CDR1 is LGHNA and CDR2 is YNFKEQ. The CDR3 region has the DNA TGTGCCAGCAGCCACGGGACTTCTCAAGAGACCCAGTACTTC. Amino acid sequence: CASSHGTSQETQYF.

The chain couples TRBV7-8 to TRBJ2-2; 8 nucleotides match TRBD1. After removal of 3 bases from V and 4 bases from J, the junction contained 10 bases not matched to a gene. The germline CDR1 and CDR2 sequences are SGHVS and FQNEAQ. The CDR3 runs to 17 residues. This CDR3 reads CASSLGFRTGFTGELFF. CDR3 nucleotide sequence: TGTGCCAGCAGCTTGGGTTTCCGGACAGGGTTCACCGGGGAGCTGTTTTTT.

This sequence joins TRBV5-4 and TRBJ1-1; D is unresolved. The CDR3 is 13 residues long. Looked up from germline, CDR1 is SGHNT and CDR2 is YYREEE (reference sequence). Trimming left V 3 bases short and J 1 base short, with 7 bases between. CDR3 nucleotides: TGTGCCAGCAGCTCACAGCCGAACACTGAAGCTTTCTTT. Its translation is CASSSQPNTEAFF.

The count of this clone is one. The gene calls are TRBV29-1 and TRBJ1-2; no clear D gene. Germline V lookup: CDR1 SQVTM, CDR2 ANQGSEA. There are 13 residues in the CDR3. V gave up 3 bases and J gave up 1 base, with 9 bases separating them. The CDR3 here is CSVEGSVNYGYTF. The DNA of the CDR3 is TGCAGCGTTGAGGGTAGCGTTAACTATGGCTACACCTTC.